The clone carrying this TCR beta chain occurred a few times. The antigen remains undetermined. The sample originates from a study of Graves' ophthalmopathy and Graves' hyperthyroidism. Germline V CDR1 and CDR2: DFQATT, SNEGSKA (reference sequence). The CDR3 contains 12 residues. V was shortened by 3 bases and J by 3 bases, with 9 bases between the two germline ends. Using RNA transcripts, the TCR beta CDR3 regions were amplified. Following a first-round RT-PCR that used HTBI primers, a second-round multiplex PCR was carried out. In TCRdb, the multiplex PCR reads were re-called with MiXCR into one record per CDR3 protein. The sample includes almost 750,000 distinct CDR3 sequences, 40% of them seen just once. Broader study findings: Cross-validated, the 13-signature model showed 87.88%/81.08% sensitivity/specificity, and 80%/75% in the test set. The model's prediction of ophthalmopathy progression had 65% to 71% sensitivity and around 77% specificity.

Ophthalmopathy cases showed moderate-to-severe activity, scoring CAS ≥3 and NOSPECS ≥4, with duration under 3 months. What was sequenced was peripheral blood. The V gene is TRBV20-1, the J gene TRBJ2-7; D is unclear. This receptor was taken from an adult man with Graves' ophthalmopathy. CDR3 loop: CSASDVVYEQYF. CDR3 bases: TGCAGTGCTAGCGACGTGGTCTACGAGCAGTACTTC.